This T cell receptor beta chain was identified during a study of control samples from healthy donors and cancer patients. The data were produced by immunoSEQ multiplex PCR, yet TCRdb's version contains in-frame clones alone and is incomplete. Of some 120,000 clones in the sample, 87% were seen once. The CDR3 runs 18 residues. Germline V lookup: CDR1 SGDLS, CDR2 YYNGEE. V shed 0 bases and J shed 8 bases, with 21 bases lying between them. This clonotype was obtained from a man aged 55 to 69 in good health. Material for sequencing was blood. The rearrangement joins TRBV9 to TRBJ1-6, with D possibly being TRBD1 (5 bases). The CDR3 loop reads CASSVEDSQGLVDSPLHF. As DNA, the CDR3 is TGTGCCAGCAGCGTAGAAGATTCCCAGGGATTAGTGGATTCACCCCTCCACTTT.